The entry below gives a single T cell receptor (beta chain) sequence along with its context. The CDR3 contains 17 residues. Germline CDR1 and CDR2: SGHNT and YYREEE (reference sequence). J gave up 5 bases and V 4 bases, and 7 bases lay outside the gene matches. The sample originates from a study of blood T cell repertoires in COVID-19. The method was immunoSEQ multiplex PCR; TCRdb's version includes in-frame clones alone and lacks a portion of them. Among about 320,000 clones, approximately 89% were seen once, and the ten largest hold around 5%. The chain carries TRBV5-4 and TRBJ2-1; 15 bases agree with TRBD2. The sample was PBMCs or T cells enriched from blood (not recorded which). The receptor was derived from a man younger than 45 who had recovered from COVID-19. The DNA for the CDR3 is TGTGCCAGCAGCCCCGGGACTAGCGGGGGGCACAACAATGAGCAGTTCTTC. Encoded protein: CASSPGTSGGHNNEQFF.